This T cell receptor (beta chain) was captured in a study of shared clonotypes between healthy human individuals. Germline-derived CDR1 and CDR2 are SGHTA and FQGNSA. V lost 3 bases and J lost 7, with 7 bases in between. There are 12 residues in the CDR3. TCRdb's table, derived via immunoSEQ multiplex PCR, lists solely in-frame clones and lacks some. The sample yields approximately 1,000,000 clones, about 84% seen once. Overall study results and limits: Sorted-subset sequencing, rarefaction showed, was incomplete despite large depth. Naive subsets generally had larger estimated richness than memory subsets. There were few donors, and this limited the genetic and exposure-history diversity represented. Generation probabilities were higher for clonotypes shared across all four sorted-subset donors than for unshared ones.

Turning to this clone: Its target is unknown.

Sequenced: memory CD4+ T cells from PBMCs. Subset specified: CD45RA-negative fraction. This sequence joins TRBV7-2 and TRBJ1-5; D gene ambiguous. The clonotype originates from a man aged 18 to 29 in good health. Some clones in this sample may be carry-over from other donors' samples. In DNA, the CDR3 is TGTGCCAGCAGCTTGCAGAGGCAGCCCCAGCATTTT. Protein product: CASSLQRQPQHF.